This T cell receptor (beta chain) was found in a study of T cell changes during pregnancy in multiple sclerosis. Some clones are missing from TCRdb's copy, which holds only in-frame ones; the method was immunoSEQ multiplex PCR. Of more than 2,000 clones in the sample, around three quarters are singletons; the top ten hold about 40%. This clone is judged medium-sized (0.01 to 0.1%). This CDR3 has 15 amino acids. Germline values: CDR1 WNHNN, CDR2 SYGVQD (reference sequence). V lost 3 bases and J lost 4, with 12 bases in between. V usage is TRBV10-1 and J usage is TRBJ2-2; the D gene is possibly TRBD1 (6 bases). The sequence was collected from a female patient with multiple sclerosis, enrolled in a pregnancy study. Some clones in this sample may be carry-over from other donors' samples. The material sequenced was CD4+ T cells from PBMCs (not recorded whether the cells were cultured). The CDR3 sequence is CASSESGVGTGELFF. In nucleotides, the CDR3 is TGCGCCAGCAGTGAATCAGGGGTTGGCACCGGGGAGCTGTTTTTT.